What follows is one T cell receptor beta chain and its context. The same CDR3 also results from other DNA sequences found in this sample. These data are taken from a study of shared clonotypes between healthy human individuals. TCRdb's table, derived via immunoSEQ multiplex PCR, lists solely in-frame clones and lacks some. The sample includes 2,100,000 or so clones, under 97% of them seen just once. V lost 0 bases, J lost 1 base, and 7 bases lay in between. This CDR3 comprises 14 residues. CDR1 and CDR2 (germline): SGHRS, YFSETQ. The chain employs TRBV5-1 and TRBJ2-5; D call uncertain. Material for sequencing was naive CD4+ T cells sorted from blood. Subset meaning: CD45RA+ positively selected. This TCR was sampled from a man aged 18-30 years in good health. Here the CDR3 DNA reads TGCGCCAGCAGCTTGGCCCTTGGCCAAGAGACCCAGTACTTC. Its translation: CASSLALGQETQYF.